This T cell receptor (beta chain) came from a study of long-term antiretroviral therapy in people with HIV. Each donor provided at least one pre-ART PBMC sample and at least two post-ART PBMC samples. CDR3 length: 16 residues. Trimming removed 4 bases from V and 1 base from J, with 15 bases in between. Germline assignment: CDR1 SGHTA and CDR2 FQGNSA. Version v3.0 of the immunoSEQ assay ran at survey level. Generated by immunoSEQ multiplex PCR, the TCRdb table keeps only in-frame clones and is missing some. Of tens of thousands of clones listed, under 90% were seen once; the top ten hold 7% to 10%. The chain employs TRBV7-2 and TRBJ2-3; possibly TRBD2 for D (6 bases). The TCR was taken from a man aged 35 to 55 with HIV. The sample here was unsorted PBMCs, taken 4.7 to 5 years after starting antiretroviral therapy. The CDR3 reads CASSSQGLGGTDTQYF. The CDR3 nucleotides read TGTGCCAGCAGCTCGCAGGGACTCGGTGGCACAGATACGCAGTATTTT. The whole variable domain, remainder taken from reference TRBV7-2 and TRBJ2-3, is GAGVSQSPSNKVTEKGKDVELRCDPISGHTALYWYRQSLGQGLEFLIYFQGNSAPDKSGLPSDRFSAERTGGSVSTLTIQRTQQEDSAVYLCASSSQGLGGTDTQYFGPGTRLTVL.